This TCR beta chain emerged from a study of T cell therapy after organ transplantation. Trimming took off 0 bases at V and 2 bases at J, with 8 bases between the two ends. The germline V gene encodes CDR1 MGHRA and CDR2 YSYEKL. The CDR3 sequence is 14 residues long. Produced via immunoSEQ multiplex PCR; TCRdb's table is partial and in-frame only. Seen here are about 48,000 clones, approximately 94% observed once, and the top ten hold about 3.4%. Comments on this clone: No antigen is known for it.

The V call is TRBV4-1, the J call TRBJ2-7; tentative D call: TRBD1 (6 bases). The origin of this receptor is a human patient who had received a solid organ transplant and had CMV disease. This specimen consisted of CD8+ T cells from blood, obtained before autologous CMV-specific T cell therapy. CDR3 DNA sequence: TGCGCCAGCAGCCAAGATCGGACAGCCTACGAGCAGTACTTC. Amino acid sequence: CASSQDRTAYEQYF.